The rows below give T cell receptor beta chains drawn from one sample of a study of OX40 agonist ivuxolimab in advanced cancers. The repertoire was sequenced with immunoSEQ multiplex PCR; TCRdb's copy has only in-frame clones and lacks some. The profile shows tens of thousands of clones, around 80% of them singletons. Sequences were derived from CD4+ or CD8+ T cells sorted from blood, sampled in a trial of the OX40 agonist ivuxolimab. Source of these receptors: an adult with an advanced solid tumor such as melanoma, head and neck, liver or kidney cancer. Each CDR3 is given with its conserved first and last residue. Fields, in order: CDR3 length, D gene, J gene, V gene, clone size, CDR3 DNA, CDR3 protein. D genes are given only for firm matches. Not every row has a clone size; where given, it reads once, few, many or a size class.

>14|NA|TRBJ2-3|TRBV7-9|NA
TGTGCCAGCAGCCCCAGGGGTATGACAGATACGCAGTATTTT
CASSPRGMTDTQYF
>18|NA|TRBJ2-4|TRBV4-1|NA
TGCGCCAGCAGCCAAGGTCCGACCTTGGGGTTCGCCAAAAACATTCAGTACTTC
CASSQGPTLGFAKNIQYF
>13|TRBD1|TRBJ1-4|TRBV7-7|few
TGTGCCGTAGCCGGGACAGGGAATGAAAAACTGTTTTTT
CAVAGTGNEKLFF
>14|NA|TRBJ1-4|TRBV18|NA
TGTGCCAGCTCACCACCAGGGTCGGAGGAAAAACTGTTTTTT
CASSPPGSEEKLFF
>16|NA|TRBJ2-1|TRBV11-2|NA
TGTGCCAGCAGCTTAAGGTCTAGCCTAGGGTACAATGAGCAGTTCTTC
CASSLRSSLGYNEQFF
>16|NA|TRBJ2-4|TRBV5-1|NA
TGCGCCAGCAGAGGTCCGGAGGGTATGGCCAAAAACATTCAGTACTTC
CASRGPEGMAKNIQYF
>14|TRBD2|TRBJ2-3|TRBV7-3|NA
TGTGCCAGCAGCTTGGAGCCTAGCGGAGGTAAAAGGTATTTT
CASSLEPSGGKRYF
>14|NA|TRBJ2-7|TRBV5-1|NA
TGCGCCAGCACCTCTGGGACTGAGGGGGCCGAGCAGTACTTC
CASTSGTEGAEQYF
>13|NA|TRBJ2-1|TRBV30|NA
TGTGCCTGGACCCGTGGCGGCGAGAAGGGGCAGTTCTTC
CAWTRGGEKGQFF
>12|NA|TRBJ1-1|TRBV6-1|NA
TGTGCCAGCGGGGGGTTCCAGGCGGGAGCTTTCTTT
CASGGFQAGAFF
>13|TRBD1|TRBJ1-2|TRBV9|NA
TGTGCCAGCAGCGCGACAGGGAACTATGGCTACACCTTC
CASSATGNYGYTF
>15|NA|TRBJ2-2|TRBV5-1|NA
TGCGCCAGCAGCACGGTAGCCTTAGGGACCGGGGAGCTGTTTTTT
CASSTVALGTGELFF
>14|NA|TRBJ1-1|TRBV6-5|NA
TGTGCCAGCAGTTACTTCGGGGAGAACACTGAAGCTTTCTTT
CASSYFGENTEAFF
>14|TRBD2|TRBJ2-2|TRBV30|few
TGTGCCTGGGGACTAGCGGGAGGGTGGCGGGAGCTGTTTTTT
CAWGLAGGWRELFF
>14|NA|TRBJ1-5|TRBV19|NA
TGTGCCAGTAGCACCGGGACTGACTTGGGGCCCCAGCATTTT
CASSTGTDLGPQHF
>15|NA|TRBJ2-1|TRBV5-4|NA
TGTGCCAGCAGCCCCAACACGCAATTCTACAATGAGCAGTTCTTC
CASSPNTQFYNEQFF
>14|NA|TRBJ1-2|TRBV5-1|NA
TGCGCCAGTAGAGGGGGGACCTCTAACTATGGCTACACCTTC
CASRGGTSNYGYTF
>16|NA|TRBJ2-4|TRBV15|NA
TGTGCCACCAGCAGAGAAAGGAATTGGGCCAAAAACATTCAGTACTTC
CATSRERNWAKNIQYF
>17|TRBD1|TRBJ1-4|TRBV4-1|NA
TGCGCCAGCAGCCAAGATCATAGGGACAGGAGTAATGAAAAACTGTTTTTT
CASSQDHRDRSNEKLFF
>14|TRBD2|TRBJ2-5|TRBV9|NA
TGTGCCAGCAGCGCCGGACTAGCGGGAGAGACCCAGTACTTC
CASSAGLAGETQYF
>14|TRBD1|TRBJ2-7|TRBV5-6|NA
TGTGCCAGCAGCGTGGACCGGGACAGCTACGAGCAGTACTTC
CASSVDRDSYEQYF